Following are 18 T cell receptor beta chains from one sample sequenced in a study of response to subunit inactivated influenza vaccine. TCRdb reprocessed the RT-PCR reads via MiXCR and lists one record per CDR3 protein. This repertoire shows about 620,000 distinct CDR3 sequences, about 10% found once; its top ten account for about 10%. The sample in question was PBMCs from blood, obtained on the day of vaccination. The receptor source for this set is a man aged 50 to 59 who received an inactivated influenza vaccine.

Only a few counts were recorded for this clonotype. The chain uses TRBV7-9 and TRBJ2-7; TRBD1 matches 7 bases. Germline trimming cut 6 bases from V and 2 bases from J; bases unmatched to any gene: 4. CDR1 and CDR2 (germline): SEHNR, FQNEAQ (reference sequence). The CDR3 totals 13 residues. The DNA for the CDR3 is TGTGCCAGCAGTCACAGGGGCCCCTACGAGCAGTACTTC. It is translated as CASSHRGPYEQYF. Full variable domain (missing parts from reference TRBV7-9 and TRBJ2-7): DTGVSQNPRHKITKRGQNVTFRCDPISEHNRLYWYRQTLGQGPEFLTYFQNEAQLEKSRLLSDRFSAERPKGSFSTLEIQRTEQGDSAMYLCASSHRGPYEQYFGPGTRLTVT.

This clonotype came up many times. The chain employs TRBV6-1 and TRBJ1-1; 7 nucleotides line up with TRBD1. CDR3 size: 14 residues. The germline V gene has CDR1 MNHNS and CDR2 SASEGT. The CDR3: CASGRDSSNTEAFF. CDR3 bases: TGTGCGTCCGGGAGGGACAGTTCTAACACTGAAGCTTTCTTT.

This clonotype was seen only a few times. The V gene is TRBV18, the J gene TRBJ2-5; unclear D gene. Germline V gives CDR1 KGHSH, CDR2 LQKENI. The CDR3 sequence is 13 residues long. Trimming cost V 4 bases and J 0 bases, with 6 bases left between them. The DNA for the CDR3 is TGTGCCAGCTCACAGGGATACCAAGAGACCCAGTACTTC. Translation gives CASSQGYQETQYF.

The chain is built from TRBV5-3 and TRBJ2-1; 7 nucleotides align to TRBD1. TRBV5-3 is filed as an ORF, its function uncertain. V lost 2 bases to trimming and J lost 5 bases; unmatched junction nucleotides: 4. CDR3 length: 14 amino acids. CDR3 residues: CARSFGQADNEQFF. CDR3 in DNA: TGTGCCAGAAGCTTCGGACAGGCAGACAATGAGCAGTTCTTC.

This clonotype was found a few times. The chain employs TRBV4-3 and TRBJ1-2; D unresolved. V was shortened by 0 bases and J by 8 bases, with 13 bases between the two germline ends. Germline V gene data show CDR1 as LGHNA and CDR2 as YSLEER. CDR3 length: 14 amino acids. The CDR3 here is CASSQEDQKGGYTF. As DNA, the CDR3 is TGCGCCAGCAGCCAAGAAGATCAGAAGGGCGGCTACACCTTC.

The V and J genes are TRBV29-1 and TRBJ2-1; 10 nucleotides match TRBD2. V shed 6 bases and J 7 bases; nucleotides not matched to a gene: 9. The CDR3 has 14 amino acids. CDR1 is SQVTM, CDR2 ANQGSEA, per germline. The CDR3 nucleotides read TGCAGCGTACAAGCGGGAGGGCCCCGGAATGAGCAGTTCTTC. Translation: CSVQAGGPRNEQFF.

This clonotype was seen many times. The chain recombines TRBV5-5 with TRBJ2-5, with D possibly TRBD2 on 5 matching bases. The V end lost 2 bases, the J end lost 5 bases, and 10 bases lay between the germline ends. The CDR3 runs 13 residues. The germline gives CDR1 SGHKS, CDR2 YYEKEE (reference sequence). The CDR3 protein is CASSLTGEETQYF. The CDR3, as DNA: TGTGCCAGCAGCTTAACCGGGGAGGAGACCCAGTACTTC.

This rearrangement joins TRBV28 to TRBJ1-2; 10 bases agree with TRBD1. J gave up 4 bases and V 3 bases, and 5 bases lay outside the gene matches. CDR1 and CDR2 (germline): MDHEN, SYDVKM. This CDR3 region has 15 residues. The CDR3 DNA is TGTGCCAGCAGTTTTGACAGGGGGCCTCTCTATGGCTACACCTTC. Encoded protein: CASSFDRGPLYGYTF.

V usage is TRBV25-1 and J usage is TRBJ2-1, with 9 bases aligning to TRBD2. The CDR3 contains 16 residues. V lost 8 bases, J lost 7 bases, and 15 bases stayed unmatched. The germline V gene encodes CDR1 MGHDK and CDR2 SYGVNS. DNA for the CDR3: TGTGCCAGCGGCCCCCTGGGTCTTAGCGGGAGTAATGAGCAGTTCTTC. It codes for CASGPLGLSGSNEQFF.

This clonotype was picked up many times. The rearrangement joins TRBV7-6 to TRBJ2-4; D gene ambiguous. This CDR3 comprises 14 residues. V lost 2 bases to trimming and J lost 8 bases, with 13 bases between them. Germline lookup yields CDR1 SGHVS and CDR2 FNYEAQ. As DNA, the CDR3 is TGTGCCAGCAGCTTACGGACGGTTCTGGACATTCAGTACTTC. Residues: CASSLRTVLDIQYF.

J is TRBJ2-5 and V is TRBV28, with a possible D match to TRBD1 (6 bases). This CDR3 is 15 amino acids long. V was cut by 6 bases and J by 9 bases, with 23 bases left in between. The V gene's germline CDR1 is MDHEN and CDR2 SYDVKM. CDR3 amino acids: CASSPPDRLLGAQYF. The CDR3 DNA reads TGTGCCAGCAGCCCGCCCGACAGGTTGCTGGGGGCCCAGTACTTC.

This clonotype showed up just a few times. The CDR3 does not end in the conserved phenylalanine or tryptophan, so this is likely a read error. This sequence joins TRBV2 and TRBJ2-3; no clear D. V gave up 5 bases and J gave up 5 bases, with 11 bases separating them. Per the germline V gene, CDR1 is SNHLY and CDR2 is FYNNEI. CDR3 length: 13 residues. This CDR3 reads CASSWNPRDTQYL. CDR3 DNA sequence: TGTGCCAGCAGTTGGAATCCAAGAGATACGCAGTATCTT.

This clonotype was observed a handful of times. V and J are TRBV6-4 and TRBJ1-6; D gene unclear. CDR1 and CDR2 (germline): MRHNA, SNTAGT. The CDR3 extends over 14 amino acids. V was trimmed by 4 bases and J by 5 bases, leaving 9 bases between them. The CDR3 loop is CASSVSGNNSPLHF. The CDR3 DNA follows: TGTGCCAGCAGTGTCAGTGGAAATAATTCACCCCTCCACTTT.

This clonotype was recorded at least ten times. The rearrangement joins TRBV7-9 to TRBJ2-1; D call uncertain. V was pared by 5 bases and J by 0 bases, with 8 bases between. The CDR3 sequence is 14 residues long. Looked up from germline, CDR1 is SEHNR and CDR2 is FQNEAQ (reference sequence). The CDR3, as DNA: TGTGCCAGCAGCCCACAACTCTCCTACAATGAGCAGTTCTTC. Protein sequence: CASSPQLSYNEQFF.

This clonotype was detected a few times. The chain couples TRBV2 to TRBJ1-6, with D uncertain. V was cut by 7 bases and J by 6 bases, with 13 bases left in between. This CDR3 spans 14 amino acids. Germline assignment: CDR1 SNHLY and CDR2 FYNNEI. CDR3 DNA sequence: TGTGCCAGCAAAGGAGGGAGCCCTAATTCACCCCTCCACTTT. Protein: CASKGGSPNSPLHF.

The rearrangement uses TRBV9 and TRBJ2-2; tentatively, D is TRBD1 (5 bases). V gave up 0 bases and J gave up 0 bases, with 9 bases separating them. This CDR3 has 16 residues. The germline gives CDR1 SGDLS, CDR2 YYNGEE. CDR3 in amino acids: CASSVAGSPNTGELFF. DNA for the CDR3: TGTGCCAGCAGCGTAGCAGGGTCCCCGAACACCGGGGAGCTGTTTTTT.

In this sample, this clonotype turned up a few times. The chain combines TRBV4-2 with TRBJ2-6, with D possibly being TRBD2 (7 bases). CDR3 length: 18 residues. The germline V gene has CDR1 LGHNA and CDR2 YNFKEQ. Trimming took off 2 bases at V and 0 bases at J, with 14 bases between the two ends. Written as DNA, the CDR3 is TGTGCCAGCAGCCAAAGGGGGGGCCTTCTCTCTGGGGCCAACGTCCTGACTTTC. It yields the protein CASSQRGGLLSGANVLTF.

This clonotype was counted only a few times. The genes are TRBV7-2 and TRBJ2-3; D uncertain. CDR3 length: 14 amino acids. V dropped 3 bases and J dropped 1 base, with 8 bases sitting between them. From germline, CDR1 is SGHTA and CDR2 FQGNSA. The CDR3: CASSFNKGTDTQYF. The CDR3 nucleotides are TGTGCCAGCAGCTTTAATAAGGGCACAGATACGCAGTATTTT.